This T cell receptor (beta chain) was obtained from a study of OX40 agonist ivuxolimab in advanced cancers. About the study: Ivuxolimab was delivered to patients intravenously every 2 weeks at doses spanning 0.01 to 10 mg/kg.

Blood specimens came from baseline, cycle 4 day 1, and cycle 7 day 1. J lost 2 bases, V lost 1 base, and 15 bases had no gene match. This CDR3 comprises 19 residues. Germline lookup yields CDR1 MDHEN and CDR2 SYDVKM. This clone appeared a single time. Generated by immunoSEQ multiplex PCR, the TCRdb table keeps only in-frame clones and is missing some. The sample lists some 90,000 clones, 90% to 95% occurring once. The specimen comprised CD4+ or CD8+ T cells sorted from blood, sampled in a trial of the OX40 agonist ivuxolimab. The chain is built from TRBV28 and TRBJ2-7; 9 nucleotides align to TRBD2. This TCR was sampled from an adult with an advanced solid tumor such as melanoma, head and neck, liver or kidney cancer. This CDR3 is CASSLFPSVAGEHPYEQYF. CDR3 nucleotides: TGTGCCAGCAGTTTATTCCCCTCCGTAGCGGGAGAGCACCCCTACGAGCAGTACTTC. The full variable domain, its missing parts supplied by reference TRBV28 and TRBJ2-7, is DVKVTQSSRYLVKRTGEKVFLECVQDMDHENMFWYRQDPGLGLRLIYFSYDVKMKEKGDIPEGYSVSREKKERFSLILESASTNQTSMYLCASSLFPSVAGEHPYEQYFGPGTRLTVT.